A selection of T cell receptor beta chains follows, all from one sample in a study of blood T cell repertoires in COVID-19. The assay was immunoSEQ multiplex PCR, and TCRdb's table has in-frame clones only and misses some. The sample contains some 250,000 clones, approximately 90% of which appear only once. The sample comprised peripheral blood. Receptor source: a woman aged 40 to 50 who had recovered from COVID-19. Both conserved end residues are part of each CDR3. The D gene is left open where the match is weak. The size of a clone is reported for some rows only, either as once, few or many, or as a class for expanded clones.

j_call,v_call,d_call,clone_size,cdr3_aa,cdr3_nt
TRBJ1-4,TRBV11-3,-,-,CASSFSRFSEKLFF,TGTGCCAGCAGCTTTTCTAGGTTTTCGGAAAAACTGTTTTTT
TRBJ1-2,TRBV5-1,TRBD1,-,CASSSGDRGGYGYTF,TGCGCCAGCAGCTCCGGGGACAGGGGAGGATATGGCTACACCTTC
TRBJ2-2,TRBV19,TRBD1,-,CASTPGQITGELFF,TGTGCCAGTACCCCGGGACAGATCACCGGGGAGCTGTTTTTT
TRBJ2-1,TRBV29-1,-,-,CSVGGLAYNEQFF,TGCAGCGTTGGGGGCCTGGCTTACAATGAGCAGTTCTTC
TRBJ1-1,TRBV7-8,-,-,CASSLGQAPNTEAFF,TGTGCCAGCAGCTTAGGGCAGGCCCCGAACACTGAAGCTTTCTTT
TRBJ2-1,TRBV15,TRBD2,-,CATSPDGGGGNEQFF,TGTGCCACCAGCCCAGACGGAGGCGGGGGCAATGAGCAGTTCTTC
TRBJ2-3,TRBV10-3,-,once,CATASLSTDTQYF,TGTGCCACCGCGTCCCTTAGCACAGATACGCAGTATTTT
TRBJ2-3,TRBV15,TRBD2,-,CATSTVTSGTLGDTQYF,TGTGCCACCAGCACCGTGACTAGCGGGACCCTGGGGGATACGCAGTATTTT
TRBJ2-7,TRBV4-1,-,-,CASSQEGHGWYEQYF,TGCGCCAGCAGCCAAGAGGGCCATGGCTGGTACGAGCAGTACTTC
TRBJ2-3,TRBV7-2,-,-,CASSPAVLAFGTDTQYF,TGTGCCAGCAGCCCAGCGGTACTAGCATTTGGTACAGATACGCAGTATTTT
TRBJ2-1,TRBV18,-,-,CASATLTRGTVSYNEQFF,TGTGCCAGCGCCACCTTGACCCGGGGGACGGTCTCCTACAATGAGCAGTTCTTC
TRBJ2-1,TRBV24-1,TRBD2,-,CATSDFREGTYNEQFF,TGTGCCACCAGTGATTTCCGGGAGGGGACCTACAATGAGCAGTTCTTC
TRBJ1-3,TRBV7-2,-,-,CASSLRTLPHSGNTIYF,TGTGCCAGCAGCTTACGGACACTACCACACTCTGGAAACACCATATATTTT
TRBJ1-2,TRBV4-1,-,-,CASSPLGRTGNYGYTF,TGCGCCAGCAGCCCCCTCGGACGAACAGGGAACTATGGCTACACCTTC
TRBJ2-2,TRBV24-1,-,-,CATPRTGNTGELFF,TGTGCGACCCCCCGGACTGGGAACACCGGGGAGCTGTTTTTT
TRBJ2-7,TRBV4-3,-,-,CASSHAAGKTYEQYF,TGCGCCAGCAGCCACGCGGCAGGGAAGACCTACGAGCAGTACTTC
TRBJ1-2,TRBV30,-,-,CAWSGYSYYGYTF,TGTGCCTGGAGTGGGTACAGCTACTATGGCTACACCTTC
TRBJ2-3,TRBV20-1,-,once,CSASLVTTDTQYF,TGCAGTGCTAGTTTAGTCACGACAGATACGCAGTATTTT
TRBJ1-3,TRBV7-9,TRBD1,-,CASRTGAGNTIYF,TGTGCCTCCCGAACAGGGGCTGGAAACACCATATATTTT
TRBJ2-3,TRBV3-1/TRBV3-2,-,-,CASSLSGGGTDTQYF,TGTGCCAGCAGCCTTAGCGGAGGGGGCACAGATACGCAGTATTTT
TRBJ2-7,TRBV5-1,-,-,CASSPGYEQYF,TGCGCCAGCAGCCCCGGGTACGAGCAGTACTTC
TRBJ1-1,TRBV18,TRBD1,once,CASSPLDRGTNTEAFF,TGTGCCAGCTCACCCCTCGACAGGGGGACGAACACTGAAGCTTTCTTT